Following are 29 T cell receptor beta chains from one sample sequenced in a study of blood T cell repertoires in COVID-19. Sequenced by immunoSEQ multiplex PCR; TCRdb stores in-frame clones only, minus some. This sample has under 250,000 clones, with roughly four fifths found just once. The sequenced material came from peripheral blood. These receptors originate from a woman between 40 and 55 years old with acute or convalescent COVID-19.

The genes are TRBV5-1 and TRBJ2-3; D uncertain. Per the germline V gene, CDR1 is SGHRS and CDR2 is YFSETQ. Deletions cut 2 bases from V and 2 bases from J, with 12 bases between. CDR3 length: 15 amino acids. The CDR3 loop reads CASSLTVNPTDTQYF. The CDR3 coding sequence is TGCGCCAGCAGCTTAACGGTCAATCCCACAGATACGCAGTATTTT.

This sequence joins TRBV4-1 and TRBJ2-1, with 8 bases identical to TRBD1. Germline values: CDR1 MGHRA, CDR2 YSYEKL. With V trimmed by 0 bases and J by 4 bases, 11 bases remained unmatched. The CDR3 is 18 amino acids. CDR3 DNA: TGCGCCAGCAGCCAAGATCGGGTGGGGACAGGACTATACAATGAGCAGTTCTTC. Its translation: CASSQDRVGTGLYNEQFF.

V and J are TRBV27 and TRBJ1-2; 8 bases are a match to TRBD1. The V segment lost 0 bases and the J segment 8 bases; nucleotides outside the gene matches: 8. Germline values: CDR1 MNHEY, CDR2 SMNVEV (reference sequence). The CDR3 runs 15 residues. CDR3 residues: CASSLSRTGKGGYTF. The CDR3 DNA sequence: TGTGCCAGCAGTTTATCCCGGACAGGGAAGGGGGGCTACACCTTC.

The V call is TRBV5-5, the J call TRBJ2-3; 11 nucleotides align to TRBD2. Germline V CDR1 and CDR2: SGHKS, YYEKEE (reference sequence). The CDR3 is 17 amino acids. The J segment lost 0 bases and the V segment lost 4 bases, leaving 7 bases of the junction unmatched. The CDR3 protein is CASSATRLAGSTDTQYF. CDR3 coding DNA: TGTGCCAGCAGCGCAACCCGACTAGCGGGGAGCACAGATACGCAGTATTTT.

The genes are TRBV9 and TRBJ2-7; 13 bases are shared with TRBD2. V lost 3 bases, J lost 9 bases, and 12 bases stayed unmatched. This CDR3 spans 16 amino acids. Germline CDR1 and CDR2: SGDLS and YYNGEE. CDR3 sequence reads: CASSGVGTSGESRQYF. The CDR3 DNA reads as TGTGCCAGCAGCGGAGTAGGGACTAGCGGGGAATCTCGGCAGTACTTC.

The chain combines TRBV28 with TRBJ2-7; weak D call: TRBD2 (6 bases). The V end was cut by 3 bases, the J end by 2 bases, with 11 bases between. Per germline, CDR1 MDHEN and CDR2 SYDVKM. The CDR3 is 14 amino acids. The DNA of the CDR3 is TGTGCCAGCAGTTTGGGTAGCGGTGCCTACGAGCAGTACTTC. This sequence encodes CASSLGSGAYEQYF.

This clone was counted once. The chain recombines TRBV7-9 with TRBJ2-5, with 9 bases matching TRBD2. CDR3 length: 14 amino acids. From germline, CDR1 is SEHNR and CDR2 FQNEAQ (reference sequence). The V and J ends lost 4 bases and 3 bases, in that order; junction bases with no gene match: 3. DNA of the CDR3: TGTGCCAGCAGCTCTGCTAGCGGGAAAGAGACCCAGTACTTC. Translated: CASSSASGKETQYF.

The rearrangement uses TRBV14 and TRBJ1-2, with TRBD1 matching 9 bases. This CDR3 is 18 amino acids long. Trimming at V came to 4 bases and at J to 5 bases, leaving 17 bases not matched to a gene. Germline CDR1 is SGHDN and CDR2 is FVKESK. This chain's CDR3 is CASSLNLPTGQGNYGYTF. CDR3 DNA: TGTGCCAGCAGCCTTAACCTCCCGACTGGACAGGGGAATTATGGCTACACCTTC.

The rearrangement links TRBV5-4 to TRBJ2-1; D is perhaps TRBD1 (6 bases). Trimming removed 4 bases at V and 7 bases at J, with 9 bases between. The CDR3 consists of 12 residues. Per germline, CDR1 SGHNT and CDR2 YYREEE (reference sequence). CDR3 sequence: CASSHRVNEQFF. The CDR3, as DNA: TGTGCCAGCAGCCACAGGGTAAATGAGCAGTTCTTC.

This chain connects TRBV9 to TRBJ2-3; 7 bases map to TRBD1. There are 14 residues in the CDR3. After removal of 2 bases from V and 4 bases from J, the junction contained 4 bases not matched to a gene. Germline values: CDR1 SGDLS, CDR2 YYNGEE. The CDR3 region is CASSVYGQADTQYF. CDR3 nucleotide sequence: TGTGCCAGCAGCGTTTACGGACAGGCAGATACGCAGTATTTT.

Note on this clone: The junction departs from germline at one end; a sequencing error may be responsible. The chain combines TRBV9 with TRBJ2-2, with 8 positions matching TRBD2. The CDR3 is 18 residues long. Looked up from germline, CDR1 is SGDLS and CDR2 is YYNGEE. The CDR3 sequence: CARSVGLGGGGGTGELFF. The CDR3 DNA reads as TGTGCCCGCAGCGTGGGACTAGGCGGAGGGGGGGGCACCGGGGAGCTGTTTTTT.

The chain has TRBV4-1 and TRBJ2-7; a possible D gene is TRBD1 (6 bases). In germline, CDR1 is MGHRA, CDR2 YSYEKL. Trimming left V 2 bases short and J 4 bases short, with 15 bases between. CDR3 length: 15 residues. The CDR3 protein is CASSQTGTWTYEQYF. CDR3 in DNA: TGCGCCAGCAGCCAAACCGGGACATGGACTTACGAGCAGTACTTC.

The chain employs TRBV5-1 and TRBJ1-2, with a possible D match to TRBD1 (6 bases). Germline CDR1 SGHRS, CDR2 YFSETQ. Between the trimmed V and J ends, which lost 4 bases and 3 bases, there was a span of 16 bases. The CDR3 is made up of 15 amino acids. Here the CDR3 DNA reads TGCGCCAGCAGCACGGAACAGGGAGTGGACTATGGCTACACCTTC. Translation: CASSTEQGVDYGYTF.

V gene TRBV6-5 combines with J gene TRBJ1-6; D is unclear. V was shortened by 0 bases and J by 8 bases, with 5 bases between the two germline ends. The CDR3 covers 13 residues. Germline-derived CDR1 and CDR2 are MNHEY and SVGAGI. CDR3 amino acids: CASSYSPDSPLHF. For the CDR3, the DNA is TGTGCCAGCAGTTACTCGCCGGATTCACCCCTCCACTTT.

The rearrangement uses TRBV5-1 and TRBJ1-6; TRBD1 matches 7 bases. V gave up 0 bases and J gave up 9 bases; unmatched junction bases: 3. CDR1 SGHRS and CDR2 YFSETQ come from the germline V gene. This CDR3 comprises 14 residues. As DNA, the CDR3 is TGCGCCAGCAGCTTGGGACCAGGGGGTTCACCCCTCCACTTT. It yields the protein CASSLGPGGSPLHF.

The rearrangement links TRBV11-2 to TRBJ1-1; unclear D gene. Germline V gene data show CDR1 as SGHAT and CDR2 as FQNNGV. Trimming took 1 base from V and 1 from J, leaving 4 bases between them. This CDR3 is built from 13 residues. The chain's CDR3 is CASSLGGNTEAFF. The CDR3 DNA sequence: TGTGCCAGCAGCTTAGGAGGGAACACTGAAGCTTTCTTT.

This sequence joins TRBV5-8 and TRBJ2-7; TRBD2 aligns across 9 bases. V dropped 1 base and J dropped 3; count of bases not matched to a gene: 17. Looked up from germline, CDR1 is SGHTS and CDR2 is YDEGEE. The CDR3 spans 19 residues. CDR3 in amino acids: CASSLFVAGVWGRDYEQYF. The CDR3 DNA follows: TGTGCCAGCAGCTTGTTCGTAGCGGGGGTTTGGGGACGAGACTACGAGCAGTACTTC.

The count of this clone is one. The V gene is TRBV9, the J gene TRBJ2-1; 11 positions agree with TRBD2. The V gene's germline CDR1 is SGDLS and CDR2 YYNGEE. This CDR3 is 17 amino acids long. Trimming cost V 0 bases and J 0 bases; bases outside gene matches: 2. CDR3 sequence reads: CASSVETSGDSYNEQFF. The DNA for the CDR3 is TGTGCCAGCAGCGTAGAGACTAGCGGGGACTCCTACAATGAGCAGTTCTTC.

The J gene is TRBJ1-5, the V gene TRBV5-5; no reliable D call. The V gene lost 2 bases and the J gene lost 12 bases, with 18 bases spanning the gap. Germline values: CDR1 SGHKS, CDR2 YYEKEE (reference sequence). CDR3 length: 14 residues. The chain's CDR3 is CASSFEIGVGLQHF. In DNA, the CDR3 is TGTGCCAGCAGCTTCGAAATCGGTGTTGGGCTCCAGCATTTT.

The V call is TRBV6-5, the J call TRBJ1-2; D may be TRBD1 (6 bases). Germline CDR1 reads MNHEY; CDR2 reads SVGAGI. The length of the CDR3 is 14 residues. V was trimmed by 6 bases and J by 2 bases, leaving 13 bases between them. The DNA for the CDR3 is TGTGCCAGCAGCTGGGACACCTTCAACTATGGCTACACCTTC. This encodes CASSWDTFNYGYTF.

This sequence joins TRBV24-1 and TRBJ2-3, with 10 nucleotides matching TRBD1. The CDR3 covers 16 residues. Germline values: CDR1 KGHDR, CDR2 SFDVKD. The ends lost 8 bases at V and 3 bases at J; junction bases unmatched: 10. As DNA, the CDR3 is TGTGCCACCAAAACGGCCGGGACAGGGGAGACAGATACGCAGTATTTT. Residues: CATKTAGTGETDTQYF.

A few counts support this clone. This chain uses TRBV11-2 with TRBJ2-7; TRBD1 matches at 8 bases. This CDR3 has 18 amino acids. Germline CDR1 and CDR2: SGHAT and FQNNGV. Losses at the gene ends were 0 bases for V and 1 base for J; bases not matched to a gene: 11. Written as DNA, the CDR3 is TGTGCCAGCAGCTTAGACTCTATGTGGCGGGACAGGTCCTACGAGCAGTACTTC. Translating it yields CASSLDSMWRDRSYEQYF.

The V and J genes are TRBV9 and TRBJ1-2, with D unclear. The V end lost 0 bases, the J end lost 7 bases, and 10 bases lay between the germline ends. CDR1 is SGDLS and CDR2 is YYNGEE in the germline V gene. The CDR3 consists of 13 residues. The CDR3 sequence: CASSVEDTAGYTF. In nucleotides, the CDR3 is TGTGCCAGCAGCGTAGAAGACACCGCTGGCTACACCTTC.

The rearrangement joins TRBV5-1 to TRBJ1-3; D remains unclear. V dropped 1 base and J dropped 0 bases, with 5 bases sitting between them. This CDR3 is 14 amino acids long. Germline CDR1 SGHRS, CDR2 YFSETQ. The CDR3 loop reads CASSLLSSGNTIYF. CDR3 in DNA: TGCGCCAGCAGCTTGTTGAGCTCTGGAAACACCATATATTTT.

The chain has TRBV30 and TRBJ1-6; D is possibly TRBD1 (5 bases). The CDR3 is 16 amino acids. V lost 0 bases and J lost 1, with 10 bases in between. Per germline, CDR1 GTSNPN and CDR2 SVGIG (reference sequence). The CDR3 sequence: CAWSVETVSYNSPLHF. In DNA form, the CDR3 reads TGTGCCTGGAGTGTGGAGACAGTGTCCTATAATTCACCCCTCCACTTT. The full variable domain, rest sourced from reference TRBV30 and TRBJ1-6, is SQTIHQWPATLVQPVGSPLSLECTVEGTSNPNLYWYRQAAGRGLQLLFYSVGIGQISSEVPQNLSASRPQDRQFILSSKKLLLSDSGFYLCAWSVETVSYNSPLHFGNGTRLTVT.

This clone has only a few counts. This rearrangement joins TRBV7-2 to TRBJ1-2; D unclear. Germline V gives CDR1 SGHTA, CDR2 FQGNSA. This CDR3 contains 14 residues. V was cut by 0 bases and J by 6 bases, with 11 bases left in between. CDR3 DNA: TGTGCCAGCAGCTTAGCCCTGAGGGCGGATGGCTACACCTTC. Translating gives CASSLALRADGYTF.

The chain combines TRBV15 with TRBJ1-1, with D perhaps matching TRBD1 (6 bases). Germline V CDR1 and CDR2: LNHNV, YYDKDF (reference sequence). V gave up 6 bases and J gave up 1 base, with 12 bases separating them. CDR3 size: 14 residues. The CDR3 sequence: CATSEGGTNTEAFF. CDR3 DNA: TGTGCCACCAGTGAAGGGGGAACGAACACTGAAGCTTTCTTT.

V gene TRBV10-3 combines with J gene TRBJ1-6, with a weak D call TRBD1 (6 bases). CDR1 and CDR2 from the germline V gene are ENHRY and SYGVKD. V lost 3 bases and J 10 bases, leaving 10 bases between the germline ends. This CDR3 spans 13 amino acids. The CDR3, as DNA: TGTGCCATCAGTGATTCAGGGGAGTCACCCCTCCACTTT. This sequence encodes CAISDSGESPLHF.

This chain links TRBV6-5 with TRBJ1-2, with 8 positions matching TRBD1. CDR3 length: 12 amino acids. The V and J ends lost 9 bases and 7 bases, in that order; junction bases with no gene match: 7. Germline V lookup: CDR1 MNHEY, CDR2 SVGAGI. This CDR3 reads CARTGARGGYTF. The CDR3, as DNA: TGTGCCAGGACAGGGGCGCGGGGTGGCTACACCTTC.